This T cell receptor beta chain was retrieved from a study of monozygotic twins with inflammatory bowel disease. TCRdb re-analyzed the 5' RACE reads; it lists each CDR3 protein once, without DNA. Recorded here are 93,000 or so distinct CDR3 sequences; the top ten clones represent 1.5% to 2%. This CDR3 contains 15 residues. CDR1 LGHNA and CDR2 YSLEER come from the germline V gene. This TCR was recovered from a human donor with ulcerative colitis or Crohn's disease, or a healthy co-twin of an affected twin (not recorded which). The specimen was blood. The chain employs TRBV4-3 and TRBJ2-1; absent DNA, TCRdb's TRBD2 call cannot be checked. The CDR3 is CASSASGTGYNEQFF.